This T cell receptor beta chain came from a study of T cell responses to AZD1222 COVID-19 vaccine. Remarks on this clone: Its cognate antigen is unknown.

Whole-study findings and limits: The repertoires were collected only after the peak T cell response. Spike was spanned by vaccine-associated CD4 TCRs, with dominance at 160-218 and 743-854.

Between the trimmed V and J ends, which lost 4 bases and 6 bases, there was a span of 13 bases. This CDR3 contains 14 residues. From germline, CDR1 is MGHRA and CDR2 YSYEKL. Clones were read by immunoSEQ multiplex PCR, and TCRdb kept only the in-frame ones, dropping some. The sample lists around 120,000 clones; 93% were seen once. The sequencing used peripheral blood, collected 28 days after the second AZD1222 dose. The clonotype originates from an adult who received the AZD1222 COVID-19 vaccine. The V gene is TRBV4-1, the J gene TRBJ2-1; D possibly corresponds to TRBD2 (6 bases). CDR3 nucleotides: TGCGCCAGCAGCCTGACTAGGGGCGGCAATGAGCAGTTCTTC. Its translation: CASSLTRGGNEQFF.